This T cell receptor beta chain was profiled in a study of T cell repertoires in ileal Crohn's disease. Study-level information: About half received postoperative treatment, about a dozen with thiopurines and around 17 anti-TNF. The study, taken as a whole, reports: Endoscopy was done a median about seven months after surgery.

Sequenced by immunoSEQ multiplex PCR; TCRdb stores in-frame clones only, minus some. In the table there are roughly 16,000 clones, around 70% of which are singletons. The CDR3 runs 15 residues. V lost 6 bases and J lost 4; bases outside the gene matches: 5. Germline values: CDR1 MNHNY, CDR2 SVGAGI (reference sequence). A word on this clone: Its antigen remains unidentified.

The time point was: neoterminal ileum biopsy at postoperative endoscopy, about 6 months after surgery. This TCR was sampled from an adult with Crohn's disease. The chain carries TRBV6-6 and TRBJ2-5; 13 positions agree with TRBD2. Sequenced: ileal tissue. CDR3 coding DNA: TGTGCCAGCAGCCAGGGACTAGCGGGAAGAGAGACCCAGTACTTC. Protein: CASSQGLAGRETQYF.